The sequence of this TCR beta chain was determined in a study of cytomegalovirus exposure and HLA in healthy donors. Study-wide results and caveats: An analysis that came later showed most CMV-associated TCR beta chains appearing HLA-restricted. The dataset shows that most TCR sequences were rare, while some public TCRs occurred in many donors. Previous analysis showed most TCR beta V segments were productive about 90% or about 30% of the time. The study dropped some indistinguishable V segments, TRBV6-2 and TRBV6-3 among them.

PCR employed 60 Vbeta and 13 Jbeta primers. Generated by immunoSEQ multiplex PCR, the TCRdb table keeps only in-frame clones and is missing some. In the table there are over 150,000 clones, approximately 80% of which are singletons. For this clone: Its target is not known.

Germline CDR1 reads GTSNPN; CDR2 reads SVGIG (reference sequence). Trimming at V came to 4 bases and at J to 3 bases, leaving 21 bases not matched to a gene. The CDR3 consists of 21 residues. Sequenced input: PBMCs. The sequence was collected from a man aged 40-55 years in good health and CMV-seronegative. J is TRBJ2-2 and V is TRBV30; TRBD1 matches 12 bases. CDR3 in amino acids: CAWIFAPGPRDRGLDTGELFF. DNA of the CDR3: TGTGCCTGGATTTTCGCCCCGGGGCCCCGGGACAGGGGGCTAGACACCGGGGAGCTGTTTTTT.